This entry lists 20 T cell receptor beta chains sequenced from one sample in a study of shared clonotypes between healthy human individuals. Profiling relied on immunoSEQ multiplex PCR, and the TCRdb table lists in-frame clones only, not all of them. Among about 960,000 clones, approximately 76% were seen once, and the ten largest hold about 1.5%. The sequencing input was memory CD4+ T cells sorted from blood. Subset here: CD45RA-negative fraction. The source of these receptors is a man aged 18 to 35 in good health.

This chain links TRBV5-6 with TRBJ2-7; either TRBD1 or TRBD2 may fit D (5 bases each). V lost 0 bases and J lost 2, with 15 bases in between. Germline CDR1 is SGHDT and CDR2 is YYEEEE. The CDR3 sequence is 16 residues long. CDR3: CASSLVSRDPTYEQYF. In DNA form, the CDR3 reads TGTGCCAGCAGCTTGGTGAGCAGGGACCCTACCTACGAGCAGTACTTC.

The chain is built from TRBV30 and TRBJ2-7; D not certain. V was trimmed by 1 base and J by 4 bases, leaving 14 bases between them. The germline V gene encodes CDR1 GTSNPN and CDR2 SVGIG (reference sequence). The CDR3 extends over 14 amino acids. The CDR3 DNA reads as TGTGCCTGGAGTGAAAAACCTTTTTTATACGAGCAGTACTTC. Translation gives CAWSEKPFLYEQYF.

This chain uses TRBV7-9 with TRBJ1-2, with D uncertain. The V and J ends lost 2 bases and 7 bases respectively, with 8 bases between them. The CDR3 has 12 amino acids. Per the germline V gene, CDR1 is SEHNR and CDR2 is FQNEAQ (reference sequence). In nucleotides, the CDR3 is TGTGCCAGCAGCTTAAGCGGGCTTGGCTACACCTTC. Its translation is CASSLSGLGYTF.

The J gene is TRBJ1-2, the V gene TRBV27; no firm D call. Looked up from germline, CDR1 is MNHEY and CDR2 is SMNVEV (reference sequence). The CDR3 loop spans 13 amino acids. Trimming took 4 bases from V and 5 from J, leaving 11 bases between them. The CDR3 bases are TGTGCCAGCAGTTCCCTCGGACCTTATGGCTACACCTTC. Protein product: CASSSLGPYGYTF.

The chain is built from TRBV7-2 and TRBJ1-2; D gene ambiguous. From germline, CDR1 is SGHTA and CDR2 FQGNSA. This CDR3 is 12 amino acids long. V dropped 5 bases and J dropped 4 bases, with 8 bases sitting between them. CDR3 sequence: CASSPSGYGYTF. The CDR3 DNA reads TGTGCCAGCAGCCCGAGTGGCTATGGCTACACCTTC. The full variable domain, rest sourced from reference TRBV7-2 and TRBJ1-2, is GAGVSQSPSNKVTEKGKDVELRCDPISGHTALYWYRQSLGQGLEFLIYFQGNSAPDKSGLPSDRFSAERTGGSVSTLTIQRTQQEDSAVYLCASSPSGYGYTFGSGTRLTVV.

The V and J genes are TRBV5-4 and TRBJ2-1; 11 nucleotides align to TRBD2. Trimming at V came to 4 bases and at J to 4 bases, leaving 4 bases not matched to a gene. CDR1 is SGHNT and CDR2 is YYREEE in the germline V gene (reference sequence). This CDR3 has 15 amino acids. The CDR3 sequence: CASSPSGGQYNEQFF. The CDR3 region has the DNA TGTGCCAGCAGCCCTAGCGGGGGGCAATACAATGAGCAGTTCTTC.

The chain recombines TRBV6-1 with TRBJ1-5; D not certain. Germline V gene sequence: CDR1 MNHNS, CDR2 SASEGT. The CDR3 runs 13 residues. The V end lost 7 bases, the J end lost 6 bases, and 13 bases lay between the germline ends. The CDR3 region is CASTGNSGQPQHF. As DNA, the CDR3 is TGTGCCAGCACCGGAAACAGTGGTCAGCCCCAGCATTTT.

This clone was recorded once. The chain combines TRBV11-3 with TRBJ2-7, with D perhaps assigned TRBD1 or TRBD2 (5 bases each). CDR1 and CDR2 from the germline V gene are SGHNT and YENEEA. Trimming removed 5 bases at V and 6 bases at J, with 8 bases between. The CDR3 sequence is 11 residues long. Here the CDR3 reads CASSRGGEQYF. The CDR3 bases are TGTGCCAGCAGCCGTGGGGGCGAGCAGTACTTC.

The chain has TRBV7-3 and TRBJ2-5; tentatively, D is TRBD2 (5 bases). The CDR3 sequence is 13 residues long. V lost 5 bases and J 4 bases, leaving 11 bases between the germline ends. Germline lookup yields CDR1 SGHTA and CDR2 FQGTGA. This CDR3 is CASSQTRVETQYF. The CDR3 nucleotides read TGTGCCAGCAGCCAAACTAGGGTAGAGACCCAGTACTTC.

CDR3: CASSPGGSGDNEQFF. The CDR3 DNA reads as TGTGCCAGCAGCCCGGGGGGTAGCGGGGACAATGAGCAGTTCTTC. The chain joins TRBV4-2 to TRBJ2-1, with 8 positions matching TRBD2. The CDR3 is 15 residues long. Germline V gene lookup returns CDR1 LGHNA and CDR2 YNFKEQ. Trimming at V came to 4 bases and at J to 5 bases, leaving 7 bases not matched to a gene.

The chain has TRBV5-1 and TRBJ2-1; 10 bases match TRBD2. Per germline, CDR1 SGHRS and CDR2 YFSETQ. J was trimmed by 4 bases and V by 5 bases; bases with no gene match: 9. The CDR3 length is 16 residues. CDR3 bases: TGCGCCAGCAGAAGGACTAGCGGAGCGCTTTACAATGAGCAGTTCTTC. As protein: CASRRTSGALYNEQFF.

The V gene is TRBV7-8, the J gene TRBJ2-1; the D gene is possibly TRBD2 (7 bases). V was pared by 9 bases and J by 8 bases, with 14 bases between. Germline values: CDR1 SGHVS, CDR2 FQNEAQ. This CDR3 region has 12 residues. The chain's CDR3 is CARPWGGDEQFF. CDR3 DNA: TGTGCCAGACCCTGGGGGGGCGATGAGCAGTTCTTC.

The V call is TRBV6-5, the J call TRBJ2-1; 8 bases agree with TRBD2. With V trimmed by 2 bases and J by 4 bases, 4 bases remained unmatched. Per the germline V gene, CDR1 is MNHEY and CDR2 is SVGAGI. This CDR3 is 15 amino acids long. The DNA of the CDR3 is TGTGCCAGCAGTTACATCGGGGGGGCGTACAATGAGCAGTTCTTC. This codes for CASSYIGGAYNEQFF.

V is TRBV4-3 and J is TRBJ2-6; maybe TRBD1 (6 bases). CDR1 LGHNA and CDR2 YSLEER come from the germline V gene. The CDR3 sequence is 17 residues long. With 1 base removed from V and 4 bases from J, the gap between germline ends came to 14 bases. This CDR3 is CASSQGTAGAGANVLTF. Written as DNA, the CDR3 is TGCGCCAGCAGCCAAGGGACAGCCGGAGCGGGGGCCAACGTCCTGACTTTC.

The chain employs TRBV29-1 and TRBJ1-1; D gene uncertain. The CDR3 loop spans 14 amino acids. Germline CDR1 and CDR2: SQVTM and ANQGSEA. The V and J ends lost 6 bases and 0 bases respectively, with 14 bases between them. CDR3 nucleotides: TGCAGCGTACTACAGATTCACTTGAACACTGAAGCTTTCTTT. This codes for CSVLQIHLNTEAFF.

The chain employs TRBV30 and TRBJ2-1; D not resolved. Trimming left V 3 bases short and J 9 bases short, with 15 bases between. Germline CDR1 is GTSNPN and CDR2 is SVGIG (reference sequence). This CDR3 spans 13 amino acids. Here the CDR3 DNA reads TGTGCCTGGAGCGGATCCGCTAAGGGTGAGCAGTTCTTC. The encoded protein is CAWSGSAKGEQFF.

DNA of the CDR3: TGCAGCGTTGGGAGGGACAGGACAAGCGAGCAGTACTTC. Residues: CSVGRDRTSEQYF. V and J are TRBV29-1 and TRBJ2-7; TRBD1 aligns across 8 bases. The germline V gene encodes CDR1 SQVTM and CDR2 ANQGSEA. Trimming removed 4 bases from V and 6 bases from J; junction bases left unmatched: 8. CDR3 length: 13 amino acids.

The rearrangement uses TRBV2 and TRBJ1-4; 10 nucleotides agree with TRBD1. Germline CDR1 SNHLY, CDR2 FYNNEI. V dropped 4 bases and J dropped 7; count of bases not matched to a gene: 3. This CDR3 contains 14 residues. The CDR3 DNA is TGTGCCAGCAGTGGGGGGACAGGGGTTGAAAAACTGTTTTTT. Translation: CASSGGTGVEKLFF.

This rearrangement joins TRBV14 to TRBJ1-2, with D uncertain. Trimming took 1 base from V and 3 from J, leaving 3 bases between them. Looked up from germline, CDR1 is SGHDN and CDR2 is FVKESK. The CDR3 consists of 12 residues. CDR3 coding DNA: TGTGCCAGCAGCCAAGGGTACTATGGCTACACCTTC. Translated: CASSQGYYGYTF.

The chain carries TRBV6-1 and TRBJ1-4, with no clear D. V lost 8 bases and J 4 bases, leaving 8 bases between the germline ends. The CDR3 has 12 amino acids. CDR1 MNHNS and CDR2 SASEGT come from the germline V gene. This chain's CDR3 is CASGRVNEKLFF. For the CDR3, the DNA is TGTGCCAGCGGTCGGGTTAATGAAAAACTGTTTTTT.